This T cell receptor (beta chain) was identified during a study of neurological immune-mediated disorders. Study summary: The disease course was relapsing-remitting in roughly 31 and secondary progressive in 3 of the 34 multiple sclerosis patients. Overall study findings and caveats: Levels of TCR clonal expansion peaked in HTLV-1-associated myelopathy and reached their lowest in multiple sclerosis, under those of healthy controls.

From 2 million PBMCs stored at -80 C, the unsorted libraries were generated. TCRdb used MiXCR to reprocess the 5' RACE reads, holding one entry per CDR3 protein. Counted here are about 62,000 distinct CDR3 sequences, around 5% occurring once; the ten biggest clones make up roughly 3.4%. This clonotype has at least ten counts. Its antigen is unknown. Specimen: PBMCs. This sequence was found in a woman between 50 and 59 years old with multiple sclerosis.

CDR3 protein: CASSFSQATEAFF. CDR3 bases: TGTGCCAGCAGCTTTAGTCAGGCCACCGAAGCTTTCTTT. The rearrangement uses TRBV5-6 and TRBJ1-1; no clear D. V lost 2 bases and J lost 8, with 13 bases in between. In germline, CDR1 is SGHDT, CDR2 YYEEEE. The CDR3 sequence is 13 residues long.